This T cell receptor (beta chain) was sequenced during a study of T cell responses to AZD1222 COVID-19 vaccine. Concerning this clone: No antigen is known for it.

General study findings and limits: The donors showed a predominance of white British ancestry and of females, with possible underestimation of clonal diversity. The study sampled repertoires only after the peak T cell response.

TCRdb's copy holds only in-frame clones and misses some; the assay was immunoSEQ multiplex PCR. The table records 150,000 to 200,000 clones, approximately 88% of them present only once. Deletions cut 6 bases from V and 0 bases from J, with 12 bases between. Germline assignment: CDR1 SGHAT and CDR2 FQDESV (reference sequence). CDR3 length equals 14 residues. Here the sequenced sample was peripheral blood, taken on day 0 of AZD1222 vaccination. This rearrangement joins TRBV11-1 to TRBJ2-7; D unresolved. The sequence derives from an adult in good health. The CDR3: CASRISISSYEQYV. CDR3 coding DNA: TGTGCCAGCAGAATCTCAATTAGCTCCTACGAGCAGTACGTC.